This record covers a single T cell receptor beta chain. Antigen specificity is unknown. Measured with immunoSEQ multiplex PCR; TCRdb has only the in-frame clones, and not every one. The repertoire holds 65,000 to 95,000 clones, with 88% as singletons. Germline V gene sequence: CDR1 ENHRY, CDR2 SYGVKD. CDR3 length: 15 amino acids. The V end lost 3 bases, the J end lost 3 bases, and 12 bases lay between the germline ends. The sampling schedule covered blood at baseline, cycle 4 day 1, and cycle 7 day 1. The record originates from a study of OX40 agonist ivuxolimab in advanced cancers. The wider study: At 82.7% male, the cohort had a mean age of 60 years, ranging from 23 to 79.

Regarding the study as a whole: Clonal expansion in partial responders at 0.1-3.0 mg/kg ranked among the lowest. The study found that CD8+ T cells averaged more expanded clones than CD4+.

The sample here was CD4+ or CD8+ T cells sorted from blood, taken in a trial of the OX40 agonist ivuxolimab. This chain joins TRBV10-3 and TRBJ1-5; D is unresolved. The origin of this receptor is an adult with an advanced solid tumor such as melanoma, head and neck, liver or kidney cancer. The CDR3 DNA sequence: TGTGCCATCAGTGAATCTGGCCTAGTCAATCAGCCCCAGCATTTT. Its translation is CAISESGLVNQPQHF.